Listed here are 10 T cell receptor beta chains from one sample, sequenced in a study of T-cell memory formation after mild COVID-19. TCRdb fed the 5' RACE reads into MiXCR, producing one record per CDR3 protein. The table has tens of thousands of distinct CDR3 sequences, about an eighth seen once. Sequencing was carried out using PBMCs or a T cell subset sorted from them (not recorded which). These receptors were obtained from a man between 18 and 35 years old who had mild COVID-19 (a few samples of this study predate the infection). Cell type and time point are not known.

Many counts were recorded for this clonotype. This chain links TRBV12-3 or TRBV12-4 with TRBJ2-3, with 9 bases aligning to TRBD2. The CDR3 is 15 amino acids. Trimming removed 3 bases from V and 6 bases from J; junction bases left unmatched: 7. CDR3 coding DNA: TGTGCCAGCAGTTTGGGCGGGGGGGTTTCGGATACGCAGTATTTT. Translation gives CASSLGGGVSDTQYF.

This clonotype occurred a few times. The chain has TRBV6-5 and TRBJ1-2; D remains ambiguous. This CDR3 comprises 11 residues. Trimming stripped 5 bases from V and 3 bases from J, with 4 bases between. Germline assignment: CDR1 MNHEY and CDR2 SVGAGI. This CDR3 is CASSNYYGYTF. The CDR3 DNA sequence: TGTGCCAGCAGTAACTACTATGGCTACACCTTC.

This clonotype appeared many times. The rearrangement uses TRBV11-2 and TRBJ2-3; D not resolved. The V end lost 5 bases, the J end lost 5 bases, and 8 bases lay between the germline ends. This CDR3 contains 12 residues. From germline, CDR1 is SGHAT and CDR2 FQNNGV. The CDR3 protein is CASSLTIDTQYF. In DNA form, the CDR3 reads TGTGCCAGCAGCCTCACGATAGATACGCAGTATTTT.

This clonotype was seen repeatedly, ten times or more. V and J are TRBV15 and TRBJ2-1; D perhaps matches TRBD2 (6 bases). The CDR3 length is 14 residues. Deletions cut 5 bases from V and 1 base from J, with 9 bases between. Germline CDR1 is LNHNV and CDR2 is YYDKDF (reference sequence). The CDR3 region has the DNA TGTGCCACCAGCGGGGACTCGTCCTACAATGAGCAGTTCTTC. Its translation: CATSGDSSYNEQFF. The complete variable domain, with remaining parts taken from reference TRBV15 and TRBJ2-1, reads DAMVIQNPRYQVTQFGKPVTLSCSQTLNHNVMYWYQQKSSQAPKLLFHYYDKDFNNEADTPDNFQSRRPNTSFCFLDIRSPGLGDTAMYLCATSGDSSYNEQFFGPGTRLTVL.

The V call is TRBV29-1, the J call TRBJ2-6; D gene unclear. Germline V CDR1 and CDR2: SQVTM, ANQGSEA. This CDR3 comprises 12 residues. The V gene lost 5 bases and the J gene lost 0 bases, with 2 bases spanning the gap. As DNA, the CDR3 is TGCAGCGTTAACTCTGGGGCCAACGTCCTGACTTTC. It specifies CSVNSGANVLTF.

This clonotype came up many times. This rearrangement joins TRBV27 to TRBJ2-1; D gene ambiguous. The CDR3 is 14 amino acids. Trimming removed 0 bases at V and 5 bases at J, with 8 bases between. Germline V gene sequence: CDR1 MNHEY, CDR2 SMNVEV (reference sequence). For the CDR3, the DNA is TGTGCCAGCAGTTTATCGGGAACCAACAATGAGCAGTTCTTC. Its protein product is CASSLSGTNNEQFF.

This clonotype was seen repeatedly, ten times or more. V usage is TRBV7-2 and J usage is TRBJ2-3; 7 positions match TRBD2. This CDR3 has 15 residues. The junction had 6 bases not matched to a gene; V was cut back by 1 base and J by 5 bases. Germline CDR1 and CDR2: SGHTA and FQGNSA. The CDR3 here is CASSLDGGLGDTQYF. The DNA for the CDR3 is TGTGCCAGCAGCTTAGACGGGGGGTTAGGAGATACGCAGTATTTT.

This clonotype was seen ten or more times. The chain couples TRBV7-9 to TRBJ2-7, with D hard to call. Germline lookup yields CDR1 SEHNR and CDR2 FQNEAQ (reference sequence). The V end lost 2 bases, the J end lost 2 bases, and 1 base lay between the germline ends. This CDR3 has 11 amino acids. The CDR3 protein is CASSLTYEQYF. CDR3 DNA sequence: TGTGCCAGCAGCTTAACCTACGAGCAGTACTTC.

This clonotype was counted at least ten times. The chain links TRBV7-3 to TRBJ2-2; 11 bases match TRBD1. This CDR3 has 18 residues. V was clipped by 3 bases and J by 4 bases; unmatched bases: 10. Germline values: CDR1 SGHTA, CDR2 FQGTGA. The CDR3 DNA reads TGTGCCAGCAGCTTCTCCGGACAGGGGGCGCGCAGCACCGGGGAGCTGTTTTTT. Translation gives CASSFSGQGARSTGELFF.

This clonotype was counted ten times or more. V gene TRBV6-5 combines with J gene TRBJ1-2; D not certain. The CDR3 covers 16 residues. Germline V gene lookup returns CDR1 MNHEY and CDR2 SVGAGI. V shed 5 bases and J shed 4 bases, with 20 bases lying between them. The CDR3 spells CASSGENPNLGYGYTF. The CDR3 coding sequence is TGTGCCAGCAGTGGGGAGAACCCCAATCTAGGCTATGGCTACACCTTC.